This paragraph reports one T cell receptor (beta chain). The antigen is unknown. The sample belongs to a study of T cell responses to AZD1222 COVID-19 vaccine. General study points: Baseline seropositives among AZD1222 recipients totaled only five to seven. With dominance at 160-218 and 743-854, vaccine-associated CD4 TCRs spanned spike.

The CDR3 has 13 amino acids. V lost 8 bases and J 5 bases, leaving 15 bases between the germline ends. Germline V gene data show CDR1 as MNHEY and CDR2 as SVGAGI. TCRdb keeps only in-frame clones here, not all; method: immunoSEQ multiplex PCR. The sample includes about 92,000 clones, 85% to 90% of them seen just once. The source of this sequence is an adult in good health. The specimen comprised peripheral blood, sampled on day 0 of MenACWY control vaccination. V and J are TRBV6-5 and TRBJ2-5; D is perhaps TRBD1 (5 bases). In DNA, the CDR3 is TGTGCCAGCCCGCCTGGGGCGCATGAGACCCAGTACTTC. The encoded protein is CASPPGAHETQYF.